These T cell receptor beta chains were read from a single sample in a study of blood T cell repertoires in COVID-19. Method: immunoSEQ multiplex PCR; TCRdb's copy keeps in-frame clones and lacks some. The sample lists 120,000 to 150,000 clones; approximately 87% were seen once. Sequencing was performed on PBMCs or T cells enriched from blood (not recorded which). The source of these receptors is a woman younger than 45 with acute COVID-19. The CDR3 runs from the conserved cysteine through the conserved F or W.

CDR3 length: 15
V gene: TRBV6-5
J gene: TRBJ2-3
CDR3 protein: CASSQTRWSADTQYF

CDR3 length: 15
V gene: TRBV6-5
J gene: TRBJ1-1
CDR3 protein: CASNFYQGARTEAFF

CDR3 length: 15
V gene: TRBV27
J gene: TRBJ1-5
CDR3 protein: CASSPGQGLNQPQHF

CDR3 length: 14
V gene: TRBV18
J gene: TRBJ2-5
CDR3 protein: CASSLMDGGKTQYF

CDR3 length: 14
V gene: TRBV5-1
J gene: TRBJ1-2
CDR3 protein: CASSLEPGVYGYTF

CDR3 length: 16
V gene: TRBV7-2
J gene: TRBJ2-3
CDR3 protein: CASSLALAGATDTQYF

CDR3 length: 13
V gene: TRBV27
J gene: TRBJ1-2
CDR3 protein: CASSSRTGDGYTF

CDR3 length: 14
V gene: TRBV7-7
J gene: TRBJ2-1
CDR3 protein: CASSLGAGDNEQFF

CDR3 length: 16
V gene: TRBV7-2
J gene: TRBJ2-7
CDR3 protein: CASSLMPSSPSYEQYF

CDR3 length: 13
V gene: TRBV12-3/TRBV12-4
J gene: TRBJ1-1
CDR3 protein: CASSLATGTEAFF

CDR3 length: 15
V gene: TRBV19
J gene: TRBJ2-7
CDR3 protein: CASSASLSGGSEQYF